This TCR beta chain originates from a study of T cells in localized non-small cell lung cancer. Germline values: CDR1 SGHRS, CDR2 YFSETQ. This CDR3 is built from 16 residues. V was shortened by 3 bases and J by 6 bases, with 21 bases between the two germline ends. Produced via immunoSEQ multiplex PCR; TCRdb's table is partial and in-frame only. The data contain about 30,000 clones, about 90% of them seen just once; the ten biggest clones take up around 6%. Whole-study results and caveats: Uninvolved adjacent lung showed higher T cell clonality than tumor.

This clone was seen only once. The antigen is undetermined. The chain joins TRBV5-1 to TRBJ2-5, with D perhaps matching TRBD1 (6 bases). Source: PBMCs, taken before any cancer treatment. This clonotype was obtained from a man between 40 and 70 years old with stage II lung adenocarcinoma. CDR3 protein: CASSSVRQAASKTQYF. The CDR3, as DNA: TGCGCCAGCAGCTCGGTCCGACAGGCAGCTAGTAAGACCCAGTACTTC.